This paragraph reports one T cell receptor beta chain. Sequencing of TCR beta drew on CD8+ and CD4+ T cells from blood. Under recently defined diagnostic criteria, the patients with Susac syndrome qualified as having definite or probable disease. The authors negatively isolated CD8+ and CD4+ T cells and FACS-enriched TEMRA cells. V shed 6 bases and J 3 bases; nucleotides not matched to a gene: 6. The germline V gene has CDR1 MDHEN and CDR2 SYDVKM. CDR3 length equals 15 residues. The data belong to a study of CD8 T cells in Susac syndrome. cDNA came from around 0.5 to 1 ug RNA primed by random hexamers. One entry per CDR3 protein, called by TCRdb with MiXCR from the immunoSEQ multiplex PCR reads. The sample contains about 190,000 distinct CDR3 sequences, just under 95% of which appear only once.

Sequenced material: CD8+ T cells from PBMCs. This TCR came from a human donor with Susac syndrome. V is TRBV28 and J is TRBJ2-7; 12 bases line up with TRBD2. The CDR3 DNA reads as TGTGCCAGCAGCTCCGGACTAGCGGGATACTACGAGCAGTACTTC. Its translation: CASSSGLAGYYEQYF.